The following is a T cell receptor (beta chain) sequence with its context. Its target is unknown. The authors sequenced patients whose flow cytometry had shown CD8+CD57+ cell expansion. Severe acquired aplastic anemia was the diagnosis recorded for all patients. CDR1 DFQATT and CDR2 SNEGSKA come from the germline V gene (reference sequence). There are 12 residues in the CDR3. Trimming shortened V by 0 bases and J by 12 bases, and 14 bases separated the two germline ends. Investigators profiled TCR beta VDJ and CDR3 from genomic DNA template. TCRdb re-called the reads with MiXCR, one entry per CDR3 protein. The table records under 250,000 distinct CDR3 sequences, roughly two thirds of them present only once. This specimen belongs to a study of CD8+CD57+ T cells in acquired aplastic anemia. Background on the study: Sorted CD4+ and CD8+ cells gave an average of around 3.3 ug of DNA.

Study-wide results and caveats: Overlap between patients and controls comprised roughly 30 CD8+ CDR3 sequences.

What was sequenced was sorted CD4+, CD8+, or CD8+CD57+ T cells (not recorded which) from PBMCs. This clonotype was obtained from a human donor with aplastic anemia. The chain uses TRBV20-1 and TRBJ1-2; possible D gene TRBD1, 6 bases. CDR3 region: CSARDNSGGNTF. In nucleotides, the CDR3 is TGCAGTGCTAGAGATAATAGCGGGGGCAACACCTTC.